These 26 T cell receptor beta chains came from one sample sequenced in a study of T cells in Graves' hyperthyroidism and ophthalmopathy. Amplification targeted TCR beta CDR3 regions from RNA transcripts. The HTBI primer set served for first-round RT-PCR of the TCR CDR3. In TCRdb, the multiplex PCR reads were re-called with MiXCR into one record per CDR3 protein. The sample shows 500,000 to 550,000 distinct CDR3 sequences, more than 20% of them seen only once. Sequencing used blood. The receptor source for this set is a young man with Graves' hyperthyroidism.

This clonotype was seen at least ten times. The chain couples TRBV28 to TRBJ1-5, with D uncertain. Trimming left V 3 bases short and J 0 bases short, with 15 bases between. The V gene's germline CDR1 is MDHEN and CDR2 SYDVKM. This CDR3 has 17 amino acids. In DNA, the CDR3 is TGTGCCAGCAGTTTCCCCCTAGGCCCCGGTAGCAATCAGCCCCAGCATTTT. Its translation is CASSFPLGPGSNQPQHF.

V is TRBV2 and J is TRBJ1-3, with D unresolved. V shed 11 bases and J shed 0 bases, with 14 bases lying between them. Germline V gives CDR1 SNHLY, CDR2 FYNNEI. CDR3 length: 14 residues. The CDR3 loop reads CALSGSNSGNTIYF. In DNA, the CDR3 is TGTGCCCTCAGCGGGAGCAACTCTGGAAACACCATATATTTT.

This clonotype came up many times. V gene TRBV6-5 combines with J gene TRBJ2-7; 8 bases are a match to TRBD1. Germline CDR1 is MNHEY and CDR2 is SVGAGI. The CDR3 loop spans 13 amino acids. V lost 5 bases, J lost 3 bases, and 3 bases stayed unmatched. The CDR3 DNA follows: TGTGCCAGCAGTCGGGACAGGTACTACGAGCAGTACTTC. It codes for CASSRDRYYEQYF.

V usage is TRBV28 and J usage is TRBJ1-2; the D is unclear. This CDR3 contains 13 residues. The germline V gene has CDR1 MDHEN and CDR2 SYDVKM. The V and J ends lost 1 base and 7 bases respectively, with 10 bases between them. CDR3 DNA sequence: TGTGCCAGCAGTTTATTTACGGGCGGTGGCTACACCTTC. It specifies CASSLFTGGGYTF.

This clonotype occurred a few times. In nucleotides, the CDR3 is TGTGCCAGCAGATGGGGGCCGTGGGAGACCCAGTACTTC. This encodes CASRWGPWETQYF. V is TRBV6-1 and J is TRBJ2-5, with TRBD1 as a possible D gene (6 bases). The germline V gene has CDR1 MNHNS and CDR2 SASEGT. This CDR3 contains 13 residues. V dropped 6 bases and J dropped 5 bases, with 13 bases sitting between them.

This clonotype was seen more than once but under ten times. This CDR3 reads CASSYWGQNTGELFF. CDR3 in DNA: TGTGCCAGCAGTTACTGGGGACAAAACACCGGGGAGCTGTTTTTT. The chain joins TRBV6-2 or TRBV6-3 to TRBJ2-2, with D tentatively TRBD1 (6 bases). Trimming shortened V by 1 base and J by 2 bases, and 8 bases separated the two germline ends. The germline CDR1 and CDR2 sequences are MNHEY and SVGEGT. This CDR3 spans 15 amino acids.

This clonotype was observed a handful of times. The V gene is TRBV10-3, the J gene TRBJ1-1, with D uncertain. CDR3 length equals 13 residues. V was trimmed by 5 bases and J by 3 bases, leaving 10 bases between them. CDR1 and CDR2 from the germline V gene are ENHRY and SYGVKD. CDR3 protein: CAISTDGDTEAFF. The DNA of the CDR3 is TGTGCCATCAGTACGGACGGGGACACTGAAGCTTTCTTT.

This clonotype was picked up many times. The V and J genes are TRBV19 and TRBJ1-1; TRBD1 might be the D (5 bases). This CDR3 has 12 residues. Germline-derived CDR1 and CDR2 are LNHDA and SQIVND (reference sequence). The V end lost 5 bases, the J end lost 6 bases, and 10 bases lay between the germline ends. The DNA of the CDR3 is TGTGCCAGTAGTTCTCCGGGGGCTGAAGCTTTCTTT. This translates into CASSSPGAEAFF.

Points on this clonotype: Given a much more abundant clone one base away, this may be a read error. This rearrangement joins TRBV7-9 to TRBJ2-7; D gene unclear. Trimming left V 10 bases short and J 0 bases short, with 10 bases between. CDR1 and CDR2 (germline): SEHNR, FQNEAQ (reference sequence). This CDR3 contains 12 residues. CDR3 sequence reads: CATSRSSYEQYF. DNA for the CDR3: TGTGCCACCAGTCGGAGCTCCTACGAGCAGTACTTC. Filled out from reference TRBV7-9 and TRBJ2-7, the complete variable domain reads DTGVSQNPRHKITKRGQNVTFRCDPISEHNRLYWYRQTLGQGPEFLTYFQNEAQLEKSRLLSDRFSAERPKGSFSTLEIQRTEQGDSAMYLCATSRSSYEQYFGPGTRLTVT.

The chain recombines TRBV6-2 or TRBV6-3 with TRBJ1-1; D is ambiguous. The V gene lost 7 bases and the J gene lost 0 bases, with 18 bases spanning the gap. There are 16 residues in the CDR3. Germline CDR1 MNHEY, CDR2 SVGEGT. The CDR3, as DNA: TGTGCCAGCAACAAGGACGGTTCCCGAATGAACACTGAAGCTTTCTTT. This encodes CASNKDGSRMNTEAFF.

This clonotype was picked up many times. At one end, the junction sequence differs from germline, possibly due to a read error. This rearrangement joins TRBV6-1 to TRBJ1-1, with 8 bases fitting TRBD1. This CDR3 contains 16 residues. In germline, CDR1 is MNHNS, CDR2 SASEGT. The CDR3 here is CASSETGVLMNTEAYF. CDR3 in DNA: TGTGCCAGCAGTGAGACAGGGGTTCTTATGAACACTGAAGCTTACTTT.

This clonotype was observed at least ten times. The DNA for the CDR3 is TGTGCCAGTAGACCCCCTGGGGTAGGGACCATTCAGTACTTC. It specifies CASRPPGVGTIQYF. The genes are TRBV19 and TRBJ2-4; D is perhaps TRBD1 or TRBD2 (5 bases each). V lost 6 bases to trimming and J lost 9 bases, with 18 bases between them. The CDR3 is 14 residues long. Germline V gene lookup returns CDR1 LNHDA and CDR2 SQIVND (reference sequence).

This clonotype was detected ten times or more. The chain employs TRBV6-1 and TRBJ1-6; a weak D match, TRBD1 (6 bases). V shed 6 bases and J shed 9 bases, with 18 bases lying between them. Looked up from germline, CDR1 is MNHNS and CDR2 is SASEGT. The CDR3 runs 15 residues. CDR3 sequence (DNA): TGTGCCAGCAGGGGGGACAACTCAAGGAGTTCACCCCTCCACTTT. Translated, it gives CASRGDNSRSSPLHF.

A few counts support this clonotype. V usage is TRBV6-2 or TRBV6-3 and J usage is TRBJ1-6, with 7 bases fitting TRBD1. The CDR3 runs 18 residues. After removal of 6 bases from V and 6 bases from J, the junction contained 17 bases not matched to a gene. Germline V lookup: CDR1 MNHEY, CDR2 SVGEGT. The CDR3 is CASSLDYSGQVGNSPLHF. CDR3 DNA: TGTGCCAGCAGCCTGGATTATAGTGGACAGGTCGGTAATTCACCCCTCCACTTT.

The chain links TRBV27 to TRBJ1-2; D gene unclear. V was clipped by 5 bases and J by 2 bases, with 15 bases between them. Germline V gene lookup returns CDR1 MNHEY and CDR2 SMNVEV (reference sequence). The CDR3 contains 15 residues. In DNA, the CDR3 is TGTGCCAGCAGTCCCCTTAGGACCTTCAACTATGGCTACACCTTC. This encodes CASSPLRTFNYGYTF.

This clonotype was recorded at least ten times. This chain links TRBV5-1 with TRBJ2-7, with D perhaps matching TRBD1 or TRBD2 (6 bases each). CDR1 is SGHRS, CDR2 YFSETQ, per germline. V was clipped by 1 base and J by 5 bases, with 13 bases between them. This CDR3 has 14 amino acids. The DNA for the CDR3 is TGCGCCAGCAGCTTGCTAGGGCGGGACAACGAGCAGTACTTC. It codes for CASSLLGRDNEQYF.

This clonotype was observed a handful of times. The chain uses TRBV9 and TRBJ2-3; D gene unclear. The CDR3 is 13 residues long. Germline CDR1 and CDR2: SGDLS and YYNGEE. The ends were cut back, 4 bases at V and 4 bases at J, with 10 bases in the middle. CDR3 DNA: TGTGCCAGCAGCATAAGTAGAGCAGATACGCAGTATTTT. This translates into CASSISRADTQYF.

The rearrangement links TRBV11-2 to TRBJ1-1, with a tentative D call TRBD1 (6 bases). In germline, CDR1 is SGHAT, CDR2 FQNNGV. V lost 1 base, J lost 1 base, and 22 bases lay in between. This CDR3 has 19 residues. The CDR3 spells CASSLGTRGAGLRNTEAFF. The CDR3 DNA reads TGTGCCAGCAGCTTAGGGACCAGGGGCGCGGGACTACGGAACACTGAAGCTTTCTTT.

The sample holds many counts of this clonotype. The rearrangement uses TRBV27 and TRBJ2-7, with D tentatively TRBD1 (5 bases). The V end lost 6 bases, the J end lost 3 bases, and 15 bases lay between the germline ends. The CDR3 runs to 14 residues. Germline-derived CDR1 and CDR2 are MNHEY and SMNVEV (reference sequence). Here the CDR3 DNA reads TGTGCCAGCAGCCCAGGGTTAGGATTCTACGAGCAGTACTTC. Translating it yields CASSPGLGFYEQYF.

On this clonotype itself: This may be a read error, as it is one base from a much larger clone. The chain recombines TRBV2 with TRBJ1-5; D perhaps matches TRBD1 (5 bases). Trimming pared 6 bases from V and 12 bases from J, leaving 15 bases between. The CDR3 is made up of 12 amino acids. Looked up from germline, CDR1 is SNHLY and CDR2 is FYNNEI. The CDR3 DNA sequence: TGTGCCAGCAGCCGACAGAATCGGCTCCAGCATTTT. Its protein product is CASSRQNRLQHF.

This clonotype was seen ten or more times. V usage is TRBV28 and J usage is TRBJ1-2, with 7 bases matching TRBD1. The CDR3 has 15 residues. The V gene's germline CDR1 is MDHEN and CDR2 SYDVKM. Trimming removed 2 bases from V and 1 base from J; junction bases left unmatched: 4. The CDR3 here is CASSLGDRVNYGYTF. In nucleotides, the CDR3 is TGTGCCAGCAGTTTAGGTGACAGGGTTAACTATGGCTACACCTTC.

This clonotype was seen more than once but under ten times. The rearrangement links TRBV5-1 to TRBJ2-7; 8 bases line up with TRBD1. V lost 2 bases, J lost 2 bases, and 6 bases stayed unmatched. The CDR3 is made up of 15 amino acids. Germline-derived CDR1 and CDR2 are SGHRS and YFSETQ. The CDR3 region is CASSLVGTGPYEQYF. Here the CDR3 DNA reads TGCGCCAGCAGCTTAGTGGGGACAGGTCCCTACGAGCAGTACTTC.

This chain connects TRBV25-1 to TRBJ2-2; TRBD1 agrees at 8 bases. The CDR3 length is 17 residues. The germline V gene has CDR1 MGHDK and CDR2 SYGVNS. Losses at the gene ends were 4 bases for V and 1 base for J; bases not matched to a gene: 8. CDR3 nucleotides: TGTGCCAGCAGTGCCCTCAGGGGGACAGGGAACACCGGGGAGCTGTTTTTT. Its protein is CASSALRGTGNTGELFF.

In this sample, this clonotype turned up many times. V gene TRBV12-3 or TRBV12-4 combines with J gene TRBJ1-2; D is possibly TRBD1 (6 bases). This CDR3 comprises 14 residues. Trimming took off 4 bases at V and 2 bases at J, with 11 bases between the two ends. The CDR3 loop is CASSSWTVNYGYTF. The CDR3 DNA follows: TGTGCCAGCAGTTCTTGGACAGTCAACTATGGCTACACCTTC.

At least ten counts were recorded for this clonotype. The DNA for the CDR3 is TGTGCCATTAGACAGGCTGATGGCTACACCTTC. Amino acid sequence: CAIRQADGYTF. This sequence joins TRBV19 and TRBJ1-2; the D gene is possibly TRBD1 (6 bases). This CDR3 comprises 11 residues. V gave up 10 bases and J gave up 6 bases, with 12 bases separating them. In germline, CDR1 is LNHDA, CDR2 SQIVND (reference sequence).

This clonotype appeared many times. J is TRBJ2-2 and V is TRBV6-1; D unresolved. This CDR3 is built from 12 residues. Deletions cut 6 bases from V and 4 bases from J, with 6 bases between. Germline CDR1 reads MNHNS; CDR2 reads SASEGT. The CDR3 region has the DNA TGTGCCAGCAGGCGCGGCACCGGGGAGCTGTTTTTT. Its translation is CASRRGTGELFF.